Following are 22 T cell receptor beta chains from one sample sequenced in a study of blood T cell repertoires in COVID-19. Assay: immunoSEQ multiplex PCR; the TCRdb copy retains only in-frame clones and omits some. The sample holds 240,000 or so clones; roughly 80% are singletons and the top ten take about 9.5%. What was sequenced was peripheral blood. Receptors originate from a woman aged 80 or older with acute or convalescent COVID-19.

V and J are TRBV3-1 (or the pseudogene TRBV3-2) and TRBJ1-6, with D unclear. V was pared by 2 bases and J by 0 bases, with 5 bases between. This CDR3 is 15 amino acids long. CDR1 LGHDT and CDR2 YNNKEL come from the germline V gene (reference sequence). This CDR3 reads CASSQLSSYNSPLHF. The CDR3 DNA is TGTGCCAGCAGCCAATTGAGCTCCTATAATTCACCCCTCCACTTT.

In DNA form, the CDR3 reads TGTGCCAGCAGCTTGAGTCTGGGTGCGGGTTCCTACGAGCAGTACTTC. It specifies CASSLSLGAGSYEQYF. The rearrangement joins TRBV5-8 to TRBJ2-7, with D tentatively TRBD2 (5 bases). V lost 1 base to trimming and J lost 1 base, with 15 bases between them. In germline, CDR1 is SGHTS, CDR2 YDEGEE. The CDR3 loop spans 16 amino acids.

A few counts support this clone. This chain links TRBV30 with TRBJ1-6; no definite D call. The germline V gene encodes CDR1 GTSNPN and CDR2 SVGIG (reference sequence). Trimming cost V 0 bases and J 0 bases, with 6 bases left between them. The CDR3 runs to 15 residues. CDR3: CAWSVASSYNSPLHF. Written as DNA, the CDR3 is TGTGCCTGGAGTGTTGCGAGCTCCTATAATTCACCCCTCCACTTT.

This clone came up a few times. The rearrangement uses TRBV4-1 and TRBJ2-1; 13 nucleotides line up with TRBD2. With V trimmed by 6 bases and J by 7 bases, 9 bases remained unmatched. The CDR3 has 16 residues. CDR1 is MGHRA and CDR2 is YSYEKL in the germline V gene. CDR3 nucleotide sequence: TGCGCCAGCAGACCCACTAGCGGGGGGGCCATAAATGAGCAGTTCTTC. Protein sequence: CASRPTSGGAINEQFF.

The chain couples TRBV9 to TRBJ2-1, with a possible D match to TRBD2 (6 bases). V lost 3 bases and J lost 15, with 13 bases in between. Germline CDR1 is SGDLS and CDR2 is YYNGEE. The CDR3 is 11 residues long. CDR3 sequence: CASSAGSGTFF. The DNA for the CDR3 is TGTGCCAGCAGCGCCGGTAGCGGCACGTTCTTC.

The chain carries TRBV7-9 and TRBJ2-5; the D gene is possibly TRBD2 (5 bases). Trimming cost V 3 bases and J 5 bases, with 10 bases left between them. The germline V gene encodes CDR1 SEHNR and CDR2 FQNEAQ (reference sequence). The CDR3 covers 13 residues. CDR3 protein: CASSFGVLETQYF. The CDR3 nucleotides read TGTGCCAGCAGCTTCGGGGTTCTGGAGACCCAGTACTTC.

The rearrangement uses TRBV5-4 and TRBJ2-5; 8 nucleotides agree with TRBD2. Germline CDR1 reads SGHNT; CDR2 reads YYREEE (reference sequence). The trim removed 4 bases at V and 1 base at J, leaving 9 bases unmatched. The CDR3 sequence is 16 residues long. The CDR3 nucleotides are TGTGCCAGCAGCCCGGGGGGGTGGGATTTCCAAGAGACCCAGTACTTC. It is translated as CASSPGGWDFQETQYF.

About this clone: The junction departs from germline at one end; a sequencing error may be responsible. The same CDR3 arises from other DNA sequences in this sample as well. Here the CDR3 DNA reads TGTGCCAGCAGTTTTACCCGACAGGGTGAAACTTTCTTT. It codes for CASSFTRQGETFF. V is TRBV28 and J is TRBJ1-1; 7 bases are a match to TRBD1. Germline lookup yields CDR1 MDHEN and CDR2 SYDVKM. This CDR3 region has 13 residues. The full variable domain, completed using reference TRBV28 and TRBJ1-1, is DVKVTQSSRYLVKRTGEKVFLECVQDMDHENMFWYRQDPGLGLRLIYFSYDVKMKEKGDIPEGYSVSREKKERFSLILESASTNQTSMYLCASSFTRQGETFFGQGTRLTVV.

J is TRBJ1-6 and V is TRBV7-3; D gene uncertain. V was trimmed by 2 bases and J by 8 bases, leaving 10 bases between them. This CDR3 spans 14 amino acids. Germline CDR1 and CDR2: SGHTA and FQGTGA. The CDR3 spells CASSLGQAYSPLHF. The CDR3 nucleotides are TGTGCCAGCAGCTTAGGTCAGGCTTATTCACCCCTCCACTTT. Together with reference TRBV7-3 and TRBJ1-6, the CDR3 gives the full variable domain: GAGVSQTPSNKVTEKGKYVELRCDPISGHTALYWYRQSLGQGPEFLIYFQGTGAADDSGLPNDRFFAVRPEGSVSTLKIQRTERGDSAVYLCASSLGQAYSPLHFGNGTRLTVT.

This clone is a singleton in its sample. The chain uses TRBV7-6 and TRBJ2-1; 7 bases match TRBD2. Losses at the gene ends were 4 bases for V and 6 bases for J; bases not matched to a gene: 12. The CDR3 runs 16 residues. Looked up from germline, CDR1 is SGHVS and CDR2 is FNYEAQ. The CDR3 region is CASSSSVRLAGNEQFF. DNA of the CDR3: TGTGCCAGCAGCTCTTCCGTGCGACTAGCAGGCAATGAGCAGTTCTTC.

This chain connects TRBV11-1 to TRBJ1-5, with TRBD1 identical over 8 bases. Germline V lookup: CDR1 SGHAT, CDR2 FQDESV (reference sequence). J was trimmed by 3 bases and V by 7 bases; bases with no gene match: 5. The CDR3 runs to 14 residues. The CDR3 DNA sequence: TGTGCCAGCAAAACAGGGGGTTTCAATCAGCCCCAGCATTTT. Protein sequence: CASKTGGFNQPQHF.

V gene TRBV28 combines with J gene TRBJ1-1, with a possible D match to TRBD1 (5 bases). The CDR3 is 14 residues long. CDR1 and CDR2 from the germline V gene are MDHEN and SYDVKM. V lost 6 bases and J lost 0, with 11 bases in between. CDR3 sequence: CASRTQVLNTEAFF. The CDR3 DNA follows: TGTGCCAGCAGGACACAGGTGTTGAACACTGAAGCTTTCTTT. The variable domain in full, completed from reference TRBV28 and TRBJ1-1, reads DVKVTQSSRYLVKRTGEKVFLECVQDMDHENMFWYRQDPGLGLRLIYFSYDVKMKEKGDIPEGYSVSREKKERFSLILESASTNQTSMYLCASRTQVLNTEAFFGQGTRLTVV.

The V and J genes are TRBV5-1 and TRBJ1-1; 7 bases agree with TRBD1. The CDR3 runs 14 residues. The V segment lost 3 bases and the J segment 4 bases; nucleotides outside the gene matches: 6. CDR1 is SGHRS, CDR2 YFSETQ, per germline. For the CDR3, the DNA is TGCGCCAGCAGCTCGTACAGGGGAGGCACTGAAGCTTTCTTT. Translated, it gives CASSSYRGGTEAFF. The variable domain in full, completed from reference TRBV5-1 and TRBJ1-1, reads KAGVTQTPRYLIKTRGQQVTLSCSPISGHRSVSWYQQTPGQGLQFLFEYFSETQRNKGNFPGRFSGRQFSNSRSEMNVSTLELGDSALYLCASSSYRGGTEAFFGQGTRLTVV.

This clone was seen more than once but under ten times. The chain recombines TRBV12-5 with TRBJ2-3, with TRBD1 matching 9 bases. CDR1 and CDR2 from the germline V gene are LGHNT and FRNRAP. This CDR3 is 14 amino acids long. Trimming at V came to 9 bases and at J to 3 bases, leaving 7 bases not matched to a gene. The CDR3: CASTKGTGTDTQYF. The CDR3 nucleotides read TGTGCTAGCACTAAAGGGACAGGGACAGATACGCAGTATTTT.

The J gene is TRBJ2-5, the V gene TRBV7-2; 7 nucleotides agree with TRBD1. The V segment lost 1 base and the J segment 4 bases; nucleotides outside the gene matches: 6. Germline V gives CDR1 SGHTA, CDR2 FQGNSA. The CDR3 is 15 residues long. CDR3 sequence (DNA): TGTGCCAGCAGCTTAGGAGGGGGCGGTGGAGAGACCCAGTACTTC. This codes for CASSLGGGGGETQYF.

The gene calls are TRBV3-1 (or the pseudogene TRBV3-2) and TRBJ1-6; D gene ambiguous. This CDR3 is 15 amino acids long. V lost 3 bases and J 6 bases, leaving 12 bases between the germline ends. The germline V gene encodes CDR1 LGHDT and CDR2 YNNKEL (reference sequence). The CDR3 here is CASSQQDTGNSPLHF. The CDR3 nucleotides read TGTGCCAGCAGCCAGCAGGATACCGGTAATTCACCCCTCCACTTT.

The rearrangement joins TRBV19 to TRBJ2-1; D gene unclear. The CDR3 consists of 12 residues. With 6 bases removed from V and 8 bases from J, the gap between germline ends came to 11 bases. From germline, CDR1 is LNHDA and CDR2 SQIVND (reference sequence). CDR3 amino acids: CASSEPRDEQFF. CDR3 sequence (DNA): TGTGCCAGTAGCGAGCCACGGGATGAGCAGTTCTTC.

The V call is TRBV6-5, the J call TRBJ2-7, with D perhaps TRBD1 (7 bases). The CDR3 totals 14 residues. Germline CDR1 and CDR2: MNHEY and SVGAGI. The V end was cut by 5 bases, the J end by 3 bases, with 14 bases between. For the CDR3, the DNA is TGTGCCAGCAGTCGCGCCAGGGGGGTCTACGAGCAGTACTTC. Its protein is CASSRARGVYEQYF.

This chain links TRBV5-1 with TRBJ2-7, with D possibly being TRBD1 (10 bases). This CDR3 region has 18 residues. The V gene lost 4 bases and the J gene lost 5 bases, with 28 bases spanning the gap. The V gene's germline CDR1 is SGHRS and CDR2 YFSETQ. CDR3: CASSPTGGIFSGGHEQYF. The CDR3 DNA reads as TGCGCCAGCAGCCCGACAGGGGGCATATTTAGCGGGGGTCACGAGCAGTACTTC.

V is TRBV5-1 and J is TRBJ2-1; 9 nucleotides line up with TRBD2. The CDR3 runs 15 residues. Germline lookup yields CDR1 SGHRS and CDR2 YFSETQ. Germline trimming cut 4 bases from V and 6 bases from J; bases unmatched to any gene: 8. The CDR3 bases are TGCGCCAGCAGCCCCCGGGTAGCGGGGGTCAATGAGCAGTTCTTC. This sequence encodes CASSPRVAGVNEQFF.

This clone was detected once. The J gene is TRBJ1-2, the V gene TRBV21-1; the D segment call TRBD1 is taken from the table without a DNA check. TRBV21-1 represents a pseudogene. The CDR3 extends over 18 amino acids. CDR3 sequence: CASSKAPRRDSPPGGYTF. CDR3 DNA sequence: TGTGCCAGCAGCAAAGCGCCCCGCCGGGACAGCCCCCCCGGCGGCTACACCTTC.

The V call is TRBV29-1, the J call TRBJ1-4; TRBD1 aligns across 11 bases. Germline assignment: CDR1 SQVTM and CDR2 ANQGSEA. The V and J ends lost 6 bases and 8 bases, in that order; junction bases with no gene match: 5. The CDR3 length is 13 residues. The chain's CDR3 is CSVGTGGVEKLFF. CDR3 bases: TGCAGCGTCGGGACAGGGGGAGTCGAAAAACTGTTTTTT.